The 15 T cell receptor beta chains below come from one sample, sequenced in a study of T-cell memory formation after mild COVID-19 (dated by TCRdb to about 2021). Library preparation was by 5' RACE. Reads for this sample came from an Illumina NovaSeq 6000. The raw public reads went through TCRdb reprocessing: fastp at Q25, MiXCR clone calling, in-frame beta chains kept. Under each unique CDR3 protein, matching rows form one entry showing the most common genes and DNA. The sample profile shows about 140,000 distinct CDR3 sequences; about 19% of them were found once. The top ten hold approximately 2.3% of the sample. The sample consisted of PBMCs or a T cell subset sorted from them (not recorded which). The receptors here all came from an adult woman who had mild COVID-19 (a few samples of this study predate the infection). The sample titles of this study are shuffled in the database, so cell type and time point are left out; the donor was told from shared clones.

This sequence joins TRBV7-3 and TRBJ2-1, with D perhaps matching TRBD1 (7 bases). The germline CDR1 and CDR2 sequences are SGHTA and FQGTGA. V shed 2 bases and J shed 7 bases, with 15 bases lying between them. The CDR3 covers 15 residues. CDR3 amino acids: CASSLGTPGGNEQFF. In DNA, the CDR3 is TGTGCCAGCAGCTTAGGGACTCCAGGGGGTAATGAGCAGTTCTTC.

This clonotype showed up many times. This chain connects TRBV5-1 to TRBJ2-5; D unclear. Per germline, CDR1 SGHRS and CDR2 YFSETQ. Between the trimmed V and J ends, which lost 2 bases and 5 bases, there was a span of 7 bases. This CDR3 comprises 12 residues. The CDR3 bases are TGCGCCAGCAGCTTCGTGGGTGAGACCCAGTACTTC. Protein: CASSFVGETQYF.

This chain uses TRBV29-1 with TRBJ1-4; D call uncertain. CDR1 SQVTM and CDR2 ANQGSEA come from the germline V gene. The germline V and J ends were trimmed by 6 bases and 5 bases, with 13 bases remaining between them. CDR3 size: 13 residues. CDR3 sequence (DNA): TGCAGCGTCCGGGGAGGGAGCAATGAAAAACTGTTTTTT. It encodes CSVRGGSNEKLFF.

This clonotype was counted between two and nine times. V gene TRBV29-1 combines with J gene TRBJ2-2, with a possible D match to TRBD1 (6 bases). The V end lost 4 bases, the J end lost 5 bases, and 11 bases lay between the germline ends. CDR1 is SQVTM, CDR2 ANQGSEA, per germline. This CDR3 has 13 residues. The CDR3 DNA is TGCAGCGTTGCGCAGGGGTGGACCGGGGAGCTGTTTTTT. Residues: CSVAQGWTGELFF.

This clonotype was picked up many times. This chain links TRBV7-2 with TRBJ2-5; D may be TRBD2 (6 bases). There are 13 residues in the CDR3. Germline V lookup: CDR1 SGHTA, CDR2 FQGNSA. V lost 4 bases to trimming and J lost 2 bases, with 8 bases between them. The CDR3 loop reads CASSSGLQETQYF. DNA of the CDR3: TGTGCCAGCAGCTCAGGACTACAAGAGACCCAGTACTTC.

This clonotype has only a few counts. The chain joins TRBV6-5 to TRBJ1-1; 8 nucleotides align to TRBD1. The CDR3 extends over 14 amino acids. Looked up from germline, CDR1 is MNHEY and CDR2 is SVGAGI. With 2 bases clipped from V and 6 bases from J, the junction kept 5 bases outside the gene matches. The CDR3 loop reads CASSYHGTGAEAFF. DNA of the CDR3: TGTGCCAGCAGTTACCACGGGACAGGCGCTGAAGCTTTCTTT.

This rearrangement joins TRBV20-1 to TRBJ2-5; 7 bases are a match to TRBD2. The V segment lost 2 bases and the J segment 5 bases; nucleotides outside the gene matches: 14. The V gene's germline CDR1 is DFQATT and CDR2 SNEGSKA (reference sequence). The CDR3 consists of 16 residues. The CDR3 region has the DNA TGCAGTGCTAGACCCCCGAGGGGCCTAGCGGAGGAGACCCAGTACTTC. Translated: CSARPPRGLAEETQYF.

In its sample, this clonotype was seen a few times. The V and J genes are TRBV5-6 and TRBJ2-7; D remains ambiguous. The CDR3 consists of 15 residues. Germline lookup yields CDR1 SGHDT and CDR2 YYEEEE. V lost 4 bases and J 2 bases, leaving 16 bases between the germline ends. In DNA, the CDR3 is TGTGCCAGCAGCCCCGGCTTGGGAACCGCCTACGAGCAGTACTTC. Encoded protein: CASSPGLGTAYEQYF.

This clonotype was seen a handful of times. V gene TRBV7-9 combines with J gene TRBJ2-3, with 8 bases matching TRBD2. V lost 3 bases, J lost 1 base, and 3 bases stayed unmatched. The CDR3 runs to 15 residues. The germline CDR1 and CDR2 sequences are SEHNR and FQNEAQ (reference sequence). In DNA, the CDR3 is TGTGCCAGCAGCTTGGGTAGCGGGGGCACAGATACGCAGTATTTT. As protein: CASSLGSGGTDTQYF.

This chain joins TRBV28 and TRBJ1-6; no definite D call. V lost 6 bases and J lost 0, with 9 bases in between. Germline CDR1 reads MDHEN; CDR2 reads SYDVKM. This CDR3 region has 15 residues. Written as DNA, the CDR3 is TGTGCCAGCAGGAGCGTAATCTCCTATAATTCACCCCTCCACTTT. Its translation: CASRSVISYNSPLHF.

The J gene is TRBJ2-1, the V gene TRBV5-1, with D perhaps matching TRBD1 (5 bases). Germline V lookup: CDR1 SGHRS, CDR2 YFSETQ. CDR3 size: 14 residues. The V and J ends lost 4 bases and 9 bases respectively, with 17 bases between them. The CDR3 DNA is TGCGCCAGCAGCCCCAGGGTCGAGAGTACTGAGCAGTTCTTC. Encoded protein: CASSPRVESTEQFF.

V gene TRBV12-3 or TRBV12-4 combines with J gene TRBJ2-1; D possibly corresponds to TRBD1 (6 bases). CDR3 size: 15 residues. The V end lost 6 bases, the J end lost 0 bases, and 12 bases lay between the germline ends. The CDR3 loop is CASRSTGSSYNEQFF. In DNA form, the CDR3 reads TGTGCCAGCAGATCCACAGGGAGCTCCTACAATGAGCAGTTCTTC.

This clonotype occurred a few times. This rearrangement joins TRBV18 to TRBJ2-2; TRBD1 matches at 9 bases. CDR1 KGHSH and CDR2 LQKENI come from the germline V gene. The CDR3 is 14 amino acids. The ends lost 6 bases at V and 3 bases at J; junction bases unmatched: 2. The CDR3 spells CASSRQGDTGELFF. As DNA, the CDR3 is TGTGCCAGCTCCAGACAGGGGGACACCGGGGAGCTGTTTTTT.

This clonotype has just a few counts. This chain uses TRBV15 with TRBJ1-1; 9 bases line up with TRBD1. This CDR3 has 15 residues. CDR1 and CDR2 (germline): LNHNV, YYDKDF (reference sequence). Unmatched junction bases numbered 8, after V lost 2 bases and J lost 7 bases. CDR3 bases: TGTGCCACCAGCAGATCCGCGACAGGGGGGTTTGAAGCTTTCTTT. This codes for CATSRSATGGFEAFF.

This clonotype has just a few counts. The rearrangement joins TRBV6-1 to TRBJ1-5; D might be TRBD1 (5 bases). The CDR3 spans 14 residues. In germline, CDR1 is MNHNS, CDR2 SASEGT. The germline V and J ends were trimmed by 2 bases and 5 bases, with 10 bases remaining between them. CDR3 nucleotide sequence: TGTGCCAGCAGTGAAATGGGCAGGGATCAGCCCCAGCATTTT. Translation: CASSEMGRDQPQHF.